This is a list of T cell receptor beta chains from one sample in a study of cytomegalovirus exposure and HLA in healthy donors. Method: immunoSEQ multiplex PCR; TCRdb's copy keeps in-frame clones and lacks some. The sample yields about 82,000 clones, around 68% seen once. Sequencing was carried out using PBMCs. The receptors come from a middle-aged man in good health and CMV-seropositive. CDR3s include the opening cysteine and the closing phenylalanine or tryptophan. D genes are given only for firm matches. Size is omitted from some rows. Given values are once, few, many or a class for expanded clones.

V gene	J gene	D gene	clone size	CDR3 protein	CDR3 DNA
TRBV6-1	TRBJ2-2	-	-	CASSAGGNTGELFF	TGTGCCAGCAGTGCGGGGGGCAACACCGGGGAGCTGTTTTTT
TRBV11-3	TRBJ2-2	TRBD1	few	CASSDRGHDTGELFF	TGTGCCAGCTCCGACAGGGGGCATGACACCGGGGAGCTGTTTTTT
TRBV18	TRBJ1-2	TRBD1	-	CASSPERTGDGYPF	TGTGCCAGCTCACCCGAGAGGACAGGGGACGGCTACCCCTTC
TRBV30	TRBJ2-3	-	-	CAWGMGSVDTQYF	TGTGCCTGGGGGATGGGGAGTGTGGATACGCAGTATTTT
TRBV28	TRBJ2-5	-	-	CASSLGQYQETQYF	TGTGCCAGCAGCCTCGGACAGTACCAAGAGACCCAGTACTTC
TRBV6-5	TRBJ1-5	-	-	CASRHDEPQHF	TGTGCCAGCAGACATGATGAGCCCCAGCATTTT
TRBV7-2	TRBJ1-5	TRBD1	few	CASSSDRDQPQHF	TGTGCCAGCAGCTCAGACAGGGACCAGCCCCAGCATTTT
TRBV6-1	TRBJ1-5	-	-	CASSDGGAWGNQPQHF	TGTGCCAGCAGTGATGGGGGGGCTTGGGGCAATCAGCCCCAGCATTTT
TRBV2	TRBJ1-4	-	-	CASSEQGQGEKLFF	TGTGCCAGCAGTGAACAGGGGCAGGGTGAAAAACTGTTTTTT
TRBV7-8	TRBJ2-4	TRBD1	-	CASSYGQVHDIQYF	TGTGCCAGCAGCTACGGACAGGTCCACGACATTCAGTACTTC
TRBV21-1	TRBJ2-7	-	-	CASSFLANKGCEQYF	TGTGCCAGCAGCTTCCTAGCCAACAAGGGCTGCGAGCAGTACTTC
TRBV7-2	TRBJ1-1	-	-	CASCSGRATEAFF	TGTGCCAGCTGCTCCGGCAGGGCCACTGAAGCTTTCTTT
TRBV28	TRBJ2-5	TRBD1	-	CATRPYTGGGETQYF	TGTGCCACCCGTCCTTATACAGGGGGCGGTGAGACCCAGTACTTC
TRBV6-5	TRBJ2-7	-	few	CASSYTGRSSYEQYF	TGTGCCAGCAGTTACACTGGTCGTTCCTCCTACGAGCAGTACTTC
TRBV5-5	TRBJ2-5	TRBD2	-	CASSPSSGRAQETQYF	TGTGCCAGCAGCCCTTCTAGCGGGAGGGCCCAAGAGACCCAGTACTTC
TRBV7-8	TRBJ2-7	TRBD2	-	CASSRLAVPYEQYF	TGTGCCAGCAGTCGACTAGCGGTTCCCTACGAGCAGTACTTC
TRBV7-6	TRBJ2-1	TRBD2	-	CASSSTSGSKFF	TGTGCCAGCAGCTCGACTAGCGGGAGTAAGTTCTTC
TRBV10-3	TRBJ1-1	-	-	CAISELGAPDTEAFF	TGTGCCATCAGTGAGCTAGGCGCCCCTGACACTGAAGCTTTCTTT
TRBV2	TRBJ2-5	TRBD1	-	CASSGTVQETQYF	TGTGCCAGCAGCGGGACAGTCCAAGAGACCCAGTACTTC
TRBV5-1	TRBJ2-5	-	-	CASSLRVYQETQYF	TGCGCCAGCAGCTTGAGAGTGTACCAAGAGACCCAGTACTTC
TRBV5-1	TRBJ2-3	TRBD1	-	CASLGTGGTDTQYF	TGCGCCAGCCTTGGGACAGGCGGAACAGATACGCAGTATTTT
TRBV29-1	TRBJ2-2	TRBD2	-	CSVEFRAGDTGELFF	TGCAGCGTTGAATTTCGTGCGGGAGACACCGGGGAGCTGTTTTTT
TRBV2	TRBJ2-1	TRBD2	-	CASSGREYNNEQFF	TGTGCCAGCAGTGGGCGGGAGTACAACAATGAGCAGTTCTTC
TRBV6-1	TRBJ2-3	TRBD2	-	CASAGETDTQYF	TGTGCCAGCGCGGGGGAAACAGATACGCAGTATTTT
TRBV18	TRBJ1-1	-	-	CASSPGGVGTEAFF	TGTGCCAGCTCACCTGGAGGGGTGGGCACTGAAGCTTTCTTT